This is a list of T cell receptor beta chains from one sample in a study of identical twins. Using its own MiXCR run on the 5' RACE reads, TCRdb lists one record per CDR3 protein. The table records 450,000 or so distinct CDR3 sequences, approximately 24% of them present only once. This sample was shared with a second study, whose subject was T cells expressing NK-cell markers.

Material for sequencing was CD4+ T cells sorted from blood. Receptor source: a young woman in good health. CDR3s include the opening cysteine and the closing phenylalanine or tryptophan. The order of the fields is V gene, J gene, clone size, D gene, CDR3 protein, CDR3 DNA. A D gene is named only where the DNA matches it firmly. For some rows the clone size is stated as once, few or many, or as a class when expanded; others skip it.

v_call: TRBV10-3
j_call: TRBJ2-1
clone_size: few
d_call: -
cdr3_aa: CAISGDGFRDEQFF
cdr3_nt: TGTGCCATCAGTGGGGACGGTTTCAGGGATGAGCAGTTCTTC

v_call: TRBV30
j_call: TRBJ1-1
clone_size: -
d_call: -
cdr3_aa: CAWSIRTEAFF
cdr3_nt: TGTGCCTGGAGTATAAGAACTGAAGCTTTCTTT

v_call: TRBV12-3/TRBV12-4
j_call: TRBJ2-7
clone_size: -
d_call: -
cdr3_aa: CASSWTVSSYEQYF
cdr3_nt: TGTGCCAGCAGTTGGACAGTGAGCTCCTACGAGCAGTACTTC

v_call: TRBV9
j_call: TRBJ2-5
clone_size: -
d_call: TRBD1
cdr3_aa: CASSGTGLSSFQETQYF
cdr3_nt: TGTGCCAGCAGCGGGACAGGGTTATCCTCCTTCCAAGAGACCCAGTACTTC

v_call: TRBV7-9
j_call: TRBJ2-1
clone_size: -
d_call: -
cdr3_aa: CASSLVSHNEQFF
cdr3_nt: TGTGCCAGCAGCTTGGTCAGCCACAATGAGCAGTTCTTC

v_call: TRBV6-2/TRBV6-3
j_call: TRBJ2-1
clone_size: once
d_call: TRBD2
cdr3_aa: CASSYSPGLAGFARGDNEQFF
cdr3_nt: TGTGCCAGCAGTTACTCGCCCGGACTAGCGGGATTCGCACGGGGGGACAATGAGCAGTTCTTC

v_call: TRBV3-1
j_call: TRBJ2-3
clone_size: -
d_call: TRBD2
cdr3_aa: CASSQVVSPGLTVNTDTQYF
cdr3_nt: TGTGCCAGCAGCCAAGTCGTCAGCCCGGGACTAACCGTTAACACAGATACGCAGTATTTT

v_call: TRBV20-1
j_call: TRBJ1-1
clone_size: -
d_call: -
cdr3_aa: CSARDFKRTEAFF
cdr3_nt: TGCAGTGCTAGGGATTTTAAGCGAACTGAAGCTTTCTTT

v_call: TRBV6-2/TRBV6-3
j_call: TRBJ2-1
clone_size: -
d_call: -
cdr3_aa: CASSTRHNEQFF
cdr3_nt: TGTGCCAGCAGTACTAGGCACAATGAGCAGTTCTTC

v_call: TRBV5-1
j_call: TRBJ2-3
clone_size: -
d_call: TRBD2
cdr3_aa: CASSLADPSSGRAFGTQYF
cdr3_nt: TGCGCCAGCAGCTTGGCCGATCCCTCTAGCGGGAGGGCGTTTGGTACGCAGTATTTT

v_call: TRBV5-4
j_call: TRBJ2-1
clone_size: -
d_call: -
cdr3_aa: CASSLGRGDNEQFF
cdr3_nt: TGTGCCAGCAGCCTAGGACGGGGAGACAATGAGCAGTTCTTC

v_call: TRBV7-2
j_call: TRBJ1-1
clone_size: -
d_call: -
cdr3_aa: CASKGGMNTEAFF
cdr3_nt: TGTGCCAGCAAGGGGGGTATGAACACTGAAGCTTTCTTT

v_call: TRBV5-1
j_call: TRBJ2-4
clone_size: few
d_call: -
cdr3_aa: CASSFGVSRDIQYF
cdr3_nt: TGCGCCAGCAGCTTCGGGGTTTCTAGGGACATTCAGTACTTC

v_call: TRBV18
j_call: TRBJ2-1
clone_size: -
d_call: -
cdr3_aa: CASSPGGSRWIEQFF
cdr3_nt: TGTGCCAGCTCACCTGGTGGGAGCAGGTGGATTGAGCAGTTCTTC

v_call: TRBV7-2
j_call: TRBJ2-7
clone_size: few
d_call: -
cdr3_aa: CASSLALAYEQYF
cdr3_nt: TGTGCCAGCAGCTTAGCGCTGGCCTACGAGCAGTACTTC